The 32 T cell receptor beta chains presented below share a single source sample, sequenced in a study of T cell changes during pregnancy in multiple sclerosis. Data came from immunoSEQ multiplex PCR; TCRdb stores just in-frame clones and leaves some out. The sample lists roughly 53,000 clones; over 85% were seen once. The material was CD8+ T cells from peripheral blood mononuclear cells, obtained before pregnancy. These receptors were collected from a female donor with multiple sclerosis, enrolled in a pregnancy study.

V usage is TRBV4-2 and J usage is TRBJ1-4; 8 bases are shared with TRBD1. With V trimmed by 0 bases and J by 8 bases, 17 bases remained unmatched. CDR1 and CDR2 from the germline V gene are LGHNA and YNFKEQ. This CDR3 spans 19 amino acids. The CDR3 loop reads CASSQEGNGSGGDEEKLFF. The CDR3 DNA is TGTGCCAGCAGCCAAGAAGGGAACGGCTCAGGGGGCGACGAAGAAAAACTGTTTTTT.

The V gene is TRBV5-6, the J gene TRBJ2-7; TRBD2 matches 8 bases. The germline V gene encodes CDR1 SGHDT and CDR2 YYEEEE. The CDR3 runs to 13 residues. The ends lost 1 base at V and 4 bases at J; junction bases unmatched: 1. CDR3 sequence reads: CASSLRGGYEQYF. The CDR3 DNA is TGTGCCAGCAGCTTGCGGGGGGGTTACGAGCAGTACTTC.

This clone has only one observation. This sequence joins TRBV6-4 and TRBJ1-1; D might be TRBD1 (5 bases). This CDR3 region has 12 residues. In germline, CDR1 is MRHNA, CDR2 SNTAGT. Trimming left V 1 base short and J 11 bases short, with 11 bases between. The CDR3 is CASSDFRGQAFF. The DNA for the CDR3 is TGTGCCAGCAGTGACTTTAGGGGCCAGGCTTTCTTT.

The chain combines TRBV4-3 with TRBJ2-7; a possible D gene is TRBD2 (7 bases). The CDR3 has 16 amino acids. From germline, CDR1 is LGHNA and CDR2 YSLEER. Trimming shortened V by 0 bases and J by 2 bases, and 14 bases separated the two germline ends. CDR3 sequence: CASSQEGGDNAYEQYF. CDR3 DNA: TGCGCCAGCAGCCAAGAGGGGGGGGACAACGCCTACGAGCAGTACTTC.

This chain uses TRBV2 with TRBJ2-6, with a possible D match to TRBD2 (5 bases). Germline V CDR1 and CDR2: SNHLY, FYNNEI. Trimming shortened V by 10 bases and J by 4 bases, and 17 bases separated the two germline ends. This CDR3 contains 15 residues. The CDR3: CATSLATGGANVLTF. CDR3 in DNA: TGTGCCACCTCACTTGCTACGGGGGGGGCCAACGTCCTGACTTTC.

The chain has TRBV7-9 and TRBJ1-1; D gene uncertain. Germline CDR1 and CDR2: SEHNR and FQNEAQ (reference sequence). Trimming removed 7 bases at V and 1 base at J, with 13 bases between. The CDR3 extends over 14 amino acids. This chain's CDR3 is CASIPRDPNTEAFF. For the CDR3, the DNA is TGTGCCAGCATCCCGAGGGATCCGAACACTGAAGCTTTCTTT.

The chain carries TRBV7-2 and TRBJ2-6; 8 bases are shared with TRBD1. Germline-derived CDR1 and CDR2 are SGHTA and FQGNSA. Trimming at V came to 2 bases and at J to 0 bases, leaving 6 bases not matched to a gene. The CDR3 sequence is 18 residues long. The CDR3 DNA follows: TGTGCCAGCAGCTTAAGTGGACAGGGCTACTCTGGGGCCAACGTCCTGACTTTC. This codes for CASSLSGQGYSGANVLTF.

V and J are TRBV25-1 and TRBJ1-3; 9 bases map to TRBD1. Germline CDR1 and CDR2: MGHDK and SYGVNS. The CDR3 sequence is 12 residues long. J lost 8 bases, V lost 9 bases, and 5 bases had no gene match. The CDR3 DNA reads TGTGCCAGTACAGGGGGCGCGGACACCATATATTTT. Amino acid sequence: CASTGGADTIYF.

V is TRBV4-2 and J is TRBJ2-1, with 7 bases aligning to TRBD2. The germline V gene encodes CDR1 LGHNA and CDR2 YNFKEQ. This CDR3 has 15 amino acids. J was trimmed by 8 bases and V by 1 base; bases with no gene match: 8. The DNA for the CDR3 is TGTGCCAGCAGCCAAGGGGGAGGGAGCAGGGATGAGCAGTTCTTC. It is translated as CASSQGGGSRDEQFF.

The CDR3 spells CASSLSTDNAFF. As DNA, the CDR3 is TGTGCCAGCAGCTTAAGTACAGATAACGCTTTCTTT. The chain has TRBV7-2 and TRBJ1-1, with unresolved D. Germline V gene data show CDR1 as SGHTA and CDR2 as FQGNSA. This CDR3 has 12 amino acids. V was trimmed by 2 bases and J by 11 bases, leaving 12 bases between them. Looking up the rest from reference TRBV7-2 and TRBJ1-1 gives the full variable domain: GAGVSQSPSNKVTEKGKDVELRCDPISGHTALYWYRQSLGQGLEFLIYFQGNSAPDKSGLPSDRFSAERTGGSVSTLTIQRTQQEDSAVYLCASSLSTDNAFFGQGTRLTVV.

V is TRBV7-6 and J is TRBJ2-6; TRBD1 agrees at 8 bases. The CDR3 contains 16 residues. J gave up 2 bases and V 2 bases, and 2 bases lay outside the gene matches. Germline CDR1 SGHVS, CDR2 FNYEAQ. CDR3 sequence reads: CASSLSTGAGANVLTF. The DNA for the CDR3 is TGTGCCAGCAGCTTATCGACAGGGGCTGGGGCCAACGTCCTGACTTTC.

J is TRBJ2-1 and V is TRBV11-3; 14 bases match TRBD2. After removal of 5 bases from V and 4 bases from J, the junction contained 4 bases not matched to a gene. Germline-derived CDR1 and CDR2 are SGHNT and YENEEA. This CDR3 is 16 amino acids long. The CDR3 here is CASSLRTSGGYNEQFF. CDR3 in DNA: TGTGCCAGCAGCCTCCGGACTAGCGGGGGGTACAATGAGCAGTTCTTC.

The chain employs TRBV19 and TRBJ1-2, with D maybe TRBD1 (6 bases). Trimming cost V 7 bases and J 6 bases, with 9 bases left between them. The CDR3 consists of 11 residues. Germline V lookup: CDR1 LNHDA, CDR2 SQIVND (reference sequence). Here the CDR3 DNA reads TGTGCCAGTACCCCAGGGGATGGCTACACCTTC. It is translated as CASTPGDGYTF.

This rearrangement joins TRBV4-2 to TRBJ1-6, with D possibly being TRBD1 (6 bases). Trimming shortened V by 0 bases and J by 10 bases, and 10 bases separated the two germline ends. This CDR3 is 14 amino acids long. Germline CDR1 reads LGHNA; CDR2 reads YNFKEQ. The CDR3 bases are TGTGCCAGCAGCCAAGAGGTGACAGGATCACCCCTCCACTTT. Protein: CASSQEVTGSPLHF.

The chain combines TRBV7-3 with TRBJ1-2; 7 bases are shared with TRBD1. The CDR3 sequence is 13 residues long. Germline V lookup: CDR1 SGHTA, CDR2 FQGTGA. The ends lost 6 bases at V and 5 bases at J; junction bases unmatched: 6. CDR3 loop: CASSLGTAYGYTF. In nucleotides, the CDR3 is TGTGCCAGCAGTCTGGGGACAGCTTATGGCTACACCTTC. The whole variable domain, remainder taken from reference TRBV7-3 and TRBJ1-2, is GAGVSQTPSNKVTEKGKYVELRCDPISGHTALYWYRQSLGQGPEFLIYFQGTGAADDSGLPNDRFFAVRPEGSVSTLKIQRTERGDSAVYLCASSLGTAYGYTFGSGTRLTVV.

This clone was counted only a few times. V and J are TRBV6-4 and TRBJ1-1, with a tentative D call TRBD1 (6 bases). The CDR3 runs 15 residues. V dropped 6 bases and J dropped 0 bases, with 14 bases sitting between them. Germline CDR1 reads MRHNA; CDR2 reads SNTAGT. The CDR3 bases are TGTGCCAGCAGCGAAACAGGGATTATGAACACTGAAGCTTTCTTT. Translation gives CASSETGIMNTEAFF.

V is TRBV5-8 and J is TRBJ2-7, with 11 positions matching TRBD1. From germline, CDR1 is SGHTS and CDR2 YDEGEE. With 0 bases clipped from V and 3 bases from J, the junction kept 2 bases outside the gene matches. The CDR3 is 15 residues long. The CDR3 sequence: CASSLAGTGGYEQYF. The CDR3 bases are TGTGCCAGCAGCTTGGCCGGGACAGGGGGCTACGAGCAGTACTTC. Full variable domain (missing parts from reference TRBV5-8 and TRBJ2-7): EAGVTQSPTHLIKTRGQQATLRCSPISGHTSVYWYQQALGLGLQFLLWYDEGEERNRGNFPPRFSGRQFPNYSSELNVNALELEDSALYLCASSLAGTGGYEQYFGPGTRLTVT.

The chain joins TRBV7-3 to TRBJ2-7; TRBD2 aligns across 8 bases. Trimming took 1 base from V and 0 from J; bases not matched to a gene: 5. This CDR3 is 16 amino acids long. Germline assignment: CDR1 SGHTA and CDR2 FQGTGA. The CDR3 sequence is CASSLSSGGASYEQYF. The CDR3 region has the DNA TGTGCCAGCAGCTTAAGCTCCGGGGGGGCCTCCTACGAGCAGTACTTC.

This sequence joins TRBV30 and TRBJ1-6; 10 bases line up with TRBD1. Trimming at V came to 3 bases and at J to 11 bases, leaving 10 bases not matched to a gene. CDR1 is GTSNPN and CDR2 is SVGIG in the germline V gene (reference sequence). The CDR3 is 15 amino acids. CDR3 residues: CAWSVMTGGTAPLHF. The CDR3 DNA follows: TGTGCCTGGAGCGTAATGACAGGGGGCACGGCACCCCTCCACTTT.

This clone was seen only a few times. This chain's CDR3 is CASNPGEYGNTIYF. As DNA, the CDR3 is TGTGCCAGCAACCCAGGGGAATACGGAAACACCATATATTTT. This chain connects TRBV7-9 to TRBJ1-3; D possibly corresponds to TRBD1 (6 bases). Germline lookup yields CDR1 SEHNR and CDR2 FQNEAQ (reference sequence). This CDR3 has 14 residues. Trimming took 7 bases from V and 4 from J, leaving 14 bases between them. Together with reference TRBV7-9 and TRBJ1-3, the CDR3 gives the full variable domain: DTGVSQNPRHKITKRGQNVTFRCDPISEHNRLYWYRQTLGQGPEFLTYFQNEAQLEKSRLLSDRFSAERPKGSFSTLEIQRTEQGDSAMYLCASNPGEYGNTIYFGEGSWLTVV.

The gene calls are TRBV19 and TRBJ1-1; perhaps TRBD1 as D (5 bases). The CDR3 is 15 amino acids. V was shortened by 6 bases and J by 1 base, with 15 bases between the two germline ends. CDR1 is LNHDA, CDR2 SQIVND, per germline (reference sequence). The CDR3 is CASSPYQGGNTEAFF. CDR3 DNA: TGTGCCAGTAGCCCATACCAGGGAGGGAACACTGAAGCTTTCTTT.

CDR3 residues: CASSWTGADEQFF. In nucleotides, the CDR3 is TGTGCCAGCAGCTGGACAGGGGCGGATGAGCAGTTCTTC. The rearrangement uses TRBV11-1 and TRBJ2-1; TRBD1 matches 9 bases. The V segment lost 4 bases and the J segment 8 bases; nucleotides outside the gene matches: 3. This CDR3 spans 13 amino acids. Per the germline V gene, CDR1 is SGHAT and CDR2 is FQDESV (reference sequence).

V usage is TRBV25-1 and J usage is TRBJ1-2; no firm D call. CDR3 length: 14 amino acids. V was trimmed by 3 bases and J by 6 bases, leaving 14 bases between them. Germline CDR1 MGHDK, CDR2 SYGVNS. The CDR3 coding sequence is TGTGCCAGCAGTGAGTTCCTCTCATCGGATGGCTACACCTTC. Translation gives CASSEFLSSDGYTF.

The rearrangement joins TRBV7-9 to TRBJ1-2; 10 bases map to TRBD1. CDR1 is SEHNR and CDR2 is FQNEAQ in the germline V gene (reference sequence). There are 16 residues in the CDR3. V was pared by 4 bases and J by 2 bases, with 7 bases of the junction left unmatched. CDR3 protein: CASSSLTGQGNYGYTF. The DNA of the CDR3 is TGTGCCAGCAGCTCACTAACGGGACAGGGGAACTATGGCTACACCTTC. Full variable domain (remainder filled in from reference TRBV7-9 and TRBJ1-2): DTGVSQNPRHKITKRGQNVTFRCDPISEHNRLYWYRQTLGQGPEFLTYFQNEAQLEKSRLLSDRFSAERPKGSFSTLEIQRTEQGDSAMYLCASSSLTGQGNYGYTFGSGTRLTVV.

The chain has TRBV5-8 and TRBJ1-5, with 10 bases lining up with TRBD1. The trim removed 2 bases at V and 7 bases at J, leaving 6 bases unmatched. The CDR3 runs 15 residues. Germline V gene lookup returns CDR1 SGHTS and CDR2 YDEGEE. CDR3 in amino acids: CASSLRTGGWQPQHF. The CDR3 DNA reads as TGTGCCAGCAGCTTAAGGACAGGGGGTTGGCAGCCCCAGCATTTT. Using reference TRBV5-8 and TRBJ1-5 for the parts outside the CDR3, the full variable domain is EAGVTQSPTHLIKTRGQQATLRCSPISGHTSVYWYQQALGLGLQFLLWYDEGEERNRGNFPPRFSGRQFPNYSSELNVNALELEDSALYLCASSLRTGGWQPQHFGDGTRLSIL.

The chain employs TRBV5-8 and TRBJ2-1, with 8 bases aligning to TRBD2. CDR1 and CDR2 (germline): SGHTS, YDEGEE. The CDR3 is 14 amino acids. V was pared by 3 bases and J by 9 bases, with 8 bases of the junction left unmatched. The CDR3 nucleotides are TGTGCCAGCAGCTCCGGGACTAGTATCGGTGAGCAGTTCTTC. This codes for CASSSGTSIGEQFF. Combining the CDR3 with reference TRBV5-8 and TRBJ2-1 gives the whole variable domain EAGVTQSPTHLIKTRGQQATLRCSPISGHTSVYWYQQALGLGLQFLLWYDEGEERNRGNFPPRFSGRQFPNYSSELNVNALELEDSALYLCASSSGTSIGEQFFGPGTRLTVL.

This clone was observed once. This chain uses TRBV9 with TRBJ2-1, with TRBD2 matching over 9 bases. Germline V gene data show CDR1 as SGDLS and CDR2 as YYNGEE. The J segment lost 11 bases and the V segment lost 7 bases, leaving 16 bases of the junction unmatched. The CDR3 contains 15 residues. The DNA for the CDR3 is TGTGCCAGCTCTACGACTAGCGGACTATCGGGTCAGCAGTTCTTC. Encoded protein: CASSTTSGLSGQQFF.

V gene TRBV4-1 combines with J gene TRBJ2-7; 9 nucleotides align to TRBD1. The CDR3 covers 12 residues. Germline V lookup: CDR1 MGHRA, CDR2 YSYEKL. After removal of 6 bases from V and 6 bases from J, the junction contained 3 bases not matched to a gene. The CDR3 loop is CASRGTGLEQYF. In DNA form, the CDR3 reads TGCGCCAGCAGGGGGACAGGGCTCGAGCAGTACTTC.

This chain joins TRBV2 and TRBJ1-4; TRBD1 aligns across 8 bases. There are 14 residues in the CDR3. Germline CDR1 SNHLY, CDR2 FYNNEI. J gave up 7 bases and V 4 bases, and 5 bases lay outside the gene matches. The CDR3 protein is CASSVGQAGEKLFF. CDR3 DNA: TGTGCCAGCAGTGTGGGACAGGCAGGTGAAAAACTGTTTTTT.

CDR3 in amino acids: CASSDSAGGHGELFF. The CDR3 DNA sequence: TGTGCCAGCAGTGACTCCGCAGGGGGCCACGGGGAGCTGTTTTTT. This chain joins TRBV6-1 and TRBJ2-2, with 8 bases matching TRBD1. Germline lookup yields CDR1 MNHNS and CDR2 SASEGT. CDR3 length: 15 amino acids. After removal of 3 bases from V and 7 bases from J, the junction contained 7 bases not matched to a gene.

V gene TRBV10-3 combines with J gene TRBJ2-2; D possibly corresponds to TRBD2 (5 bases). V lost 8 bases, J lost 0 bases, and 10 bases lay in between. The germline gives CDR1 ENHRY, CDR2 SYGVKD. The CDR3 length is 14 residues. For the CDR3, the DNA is TGTGCCATCGGAGGCAAAACGAACACCGGGGAGCTGTTTTTT. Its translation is CAIGGKTNTGELFF.

As DNA, the CDR3 is TGTGCCAGCAGTTACGGGGCCTCCGACTACGAGCAGTACTTC. It is translated as CASSYGASDYEQYF. The chain combines TRBV6-5 with TRBJ2-7, with D perhaps matching TRBD1 (5 bases). The CDR3 consists of 14 residues. CDR1 and CDR2 from the germline V gene are MNHEY and SVGAGI. Trimming left V 2 bases short and J 3 bases short, with 11 bases between.